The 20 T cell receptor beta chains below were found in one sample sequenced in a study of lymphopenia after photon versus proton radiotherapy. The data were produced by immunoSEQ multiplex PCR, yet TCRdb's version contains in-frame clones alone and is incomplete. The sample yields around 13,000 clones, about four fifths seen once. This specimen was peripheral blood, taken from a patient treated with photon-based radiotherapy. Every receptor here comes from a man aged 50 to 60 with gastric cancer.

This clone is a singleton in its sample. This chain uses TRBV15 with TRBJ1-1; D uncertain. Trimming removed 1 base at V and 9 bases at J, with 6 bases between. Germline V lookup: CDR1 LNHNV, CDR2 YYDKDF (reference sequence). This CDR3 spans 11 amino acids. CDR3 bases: TGTGCCACCAGCAGAGGTCCGCAAGCTTTCTTT. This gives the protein CATSRGPQAFF. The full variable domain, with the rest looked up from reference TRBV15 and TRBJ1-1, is DAMVIQNPRYQVTQFGKPVTLSCSQTLNHNVMYWYQQKSSQAPKLLFHYYDKDFNNEADTPDNFQSRRPNTSFCFLDIRSPGLGDTAMYLCATSRGPQAFFGQGTRLTVV.

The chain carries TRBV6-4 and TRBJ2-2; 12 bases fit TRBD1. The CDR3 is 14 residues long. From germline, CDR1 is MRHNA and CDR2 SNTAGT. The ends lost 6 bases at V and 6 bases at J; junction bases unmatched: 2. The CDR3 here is CASSGTGGAGELFF. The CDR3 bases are TGTGCCAGCAGCGGGACAGGGGGCGCCGGGGAGCTGTTTTTT.

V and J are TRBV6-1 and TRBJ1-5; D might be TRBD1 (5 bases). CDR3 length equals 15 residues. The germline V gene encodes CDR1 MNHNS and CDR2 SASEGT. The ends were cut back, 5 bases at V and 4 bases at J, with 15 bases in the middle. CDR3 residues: CASSQGVSENQPQHF. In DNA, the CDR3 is TGTGCCAGCAGTCAAGGGGTTAGTGAGAATCAGCCCCAGCATTTT.

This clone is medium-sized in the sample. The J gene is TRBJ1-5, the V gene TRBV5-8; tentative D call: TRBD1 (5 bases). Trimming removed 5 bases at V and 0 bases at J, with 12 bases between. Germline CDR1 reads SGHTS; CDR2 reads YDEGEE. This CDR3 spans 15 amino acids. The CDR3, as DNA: TGTGCCAGCAGTTCGTTTGGGGGTAGCAATCAGCCCCAGCATTTT. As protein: CASSSFGGSNQPQHF.

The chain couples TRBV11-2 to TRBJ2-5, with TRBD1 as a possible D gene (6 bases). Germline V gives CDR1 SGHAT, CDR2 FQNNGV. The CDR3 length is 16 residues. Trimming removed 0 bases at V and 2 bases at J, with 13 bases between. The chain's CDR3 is CASSLDLNREQETQYF. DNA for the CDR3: TGTGCCAGCAGCTTAGATCTCAACAGGGAGCAAGAGACCCAGTACTTC.

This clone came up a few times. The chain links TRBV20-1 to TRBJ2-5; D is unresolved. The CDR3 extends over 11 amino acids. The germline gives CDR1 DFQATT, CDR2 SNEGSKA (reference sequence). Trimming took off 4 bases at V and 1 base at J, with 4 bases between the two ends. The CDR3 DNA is TGCAGTGCTATCTTCCAAGAGACCCAGTACTTC. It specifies CSAIFQETQYF.

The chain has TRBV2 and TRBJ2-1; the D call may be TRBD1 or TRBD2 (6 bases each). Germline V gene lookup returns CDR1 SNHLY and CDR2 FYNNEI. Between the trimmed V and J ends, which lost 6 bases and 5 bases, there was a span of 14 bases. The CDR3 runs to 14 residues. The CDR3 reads CASRREAGDNEQFF. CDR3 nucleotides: TGTGCCAGCAGGAGGGAGGCAGGGGACAATGAGCAGTTCTTC.

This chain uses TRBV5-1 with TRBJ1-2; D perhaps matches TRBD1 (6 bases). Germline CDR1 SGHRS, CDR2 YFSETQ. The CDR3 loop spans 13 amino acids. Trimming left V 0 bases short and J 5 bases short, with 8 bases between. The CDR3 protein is CASSLDRAYGYTF. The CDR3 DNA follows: TGCGCCAGCAGCTTGGACAGGGCTTATGGCTACACCTTC.

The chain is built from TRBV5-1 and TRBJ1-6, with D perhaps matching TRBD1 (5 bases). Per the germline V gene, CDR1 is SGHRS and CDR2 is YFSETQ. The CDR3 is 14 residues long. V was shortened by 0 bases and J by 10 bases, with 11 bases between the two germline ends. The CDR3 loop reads CASSLAGFGSPLHF. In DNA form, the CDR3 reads TGCGCCAGCAGCTTGGCAGGGTTCGGATCACCCCTCCACTTT.

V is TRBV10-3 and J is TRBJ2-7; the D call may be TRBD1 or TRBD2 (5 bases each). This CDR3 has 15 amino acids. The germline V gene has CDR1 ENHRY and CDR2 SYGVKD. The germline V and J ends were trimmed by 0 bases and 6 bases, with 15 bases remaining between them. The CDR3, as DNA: TGTGCCATCAGTGAGTCAGAGGGGACCTCCGGCGAGCAGTACGTC. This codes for CAISESEGTSGEQYV.

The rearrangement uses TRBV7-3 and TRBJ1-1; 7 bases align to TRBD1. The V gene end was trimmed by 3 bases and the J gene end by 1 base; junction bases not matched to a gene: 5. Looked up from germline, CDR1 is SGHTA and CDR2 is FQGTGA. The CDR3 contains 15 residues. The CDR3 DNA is TGTGCCAGCAGCTTGACAGGGCAGGGGAACACTGAAGCTTTCTTT. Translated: CASSLTGQGNTEAFF.

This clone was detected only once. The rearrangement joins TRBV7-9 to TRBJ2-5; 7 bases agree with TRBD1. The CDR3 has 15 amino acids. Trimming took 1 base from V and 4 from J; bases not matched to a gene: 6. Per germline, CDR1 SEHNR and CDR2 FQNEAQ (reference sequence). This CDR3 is CASSLEGAGRETQYF. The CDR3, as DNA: TGTGCCAGCAGCTTAGAGGGGGCAGGGAGAGAGACCCAGTACTTC.

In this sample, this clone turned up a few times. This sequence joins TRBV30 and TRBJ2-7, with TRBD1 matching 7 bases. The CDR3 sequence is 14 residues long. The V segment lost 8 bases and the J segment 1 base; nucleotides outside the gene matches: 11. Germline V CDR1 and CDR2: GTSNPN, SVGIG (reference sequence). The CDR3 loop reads CAVSRGTGSYEQYV. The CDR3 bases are TGTGCCGTCTCCAGGGGGACCGGGTCCTACGAGCAGTACGTC.

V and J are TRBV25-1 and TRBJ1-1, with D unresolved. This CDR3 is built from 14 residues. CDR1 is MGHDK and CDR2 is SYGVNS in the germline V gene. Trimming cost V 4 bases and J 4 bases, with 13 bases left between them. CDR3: CASSASFVGTEAFF. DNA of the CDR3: TGTGCCAGCAGTGCGAGTTTCGTGGGCACTGAAGCTTTCTTT.

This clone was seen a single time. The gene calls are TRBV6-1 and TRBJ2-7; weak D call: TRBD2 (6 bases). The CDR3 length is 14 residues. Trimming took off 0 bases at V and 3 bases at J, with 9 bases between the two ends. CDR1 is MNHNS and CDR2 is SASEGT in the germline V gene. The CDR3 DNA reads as TGTGCCAGCAGTGAAGCGGAGGGGCGCTACGAGCAGTACGTC. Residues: CASSEAEGRYEQYV.

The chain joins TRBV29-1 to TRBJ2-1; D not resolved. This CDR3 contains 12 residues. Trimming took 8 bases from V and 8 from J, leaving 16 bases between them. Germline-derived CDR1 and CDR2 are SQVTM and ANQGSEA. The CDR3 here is CSPSALGDEQFF. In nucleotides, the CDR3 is TGCAGCCCCTCCGCCCTTGGTGATGAGCAGTTCTTC.

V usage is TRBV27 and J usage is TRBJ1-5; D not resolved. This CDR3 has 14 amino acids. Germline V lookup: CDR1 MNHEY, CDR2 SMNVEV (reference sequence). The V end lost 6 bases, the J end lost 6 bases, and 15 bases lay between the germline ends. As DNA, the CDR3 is TGTGCCAGCAGCTCTTGGGCAGGTAGTCAGCCCCAGCATTTT. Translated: CASSSWAGSQPQHF.

CDR3 bases: TGTGCCAGCAGCCGAACCAGACAGGGCCGGGGGAATGAAAAACTGTTTTTT. Amino acid sequence: CASSRTRQGRGNEKLFF. The genes are TRBV7-6 and TRBJ1-4, with 7 positions matching TRBD1. Germline lookup yields CDR1 SGHVS and CDR2 FNYEAQ. Unmatched junction bases numbered 14, after V lost 5 bases and J lost 5 bases. CDR3 size: 17 residues.

The CDR3 here is CAISDSDTGLTTEQFF. DNA of the CDR3: TGTGCCATCAGTGATTCGGATACGGGACTAACTACTGAGCAGTTCTTC. The chain uses TRBV10-3 and TRBJ2-1; the match to TRBD2 covers 7 bases. CDR3 length: 16 residues. With V trimmed by 3 bases and J by 9 bases, 14 bases remained unmatched. The V gene's germline CDR1 is ENHRY and CDR2 SYGVKD.

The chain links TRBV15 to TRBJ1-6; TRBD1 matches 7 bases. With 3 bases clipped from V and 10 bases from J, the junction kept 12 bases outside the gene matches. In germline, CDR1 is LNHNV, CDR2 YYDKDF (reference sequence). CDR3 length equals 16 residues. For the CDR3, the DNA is TGTGCCACCAGCAGGGATAACAGGGGAGGTCGATCACCCCTCCACTTT. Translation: CATSRDNRGGRSPLHF.